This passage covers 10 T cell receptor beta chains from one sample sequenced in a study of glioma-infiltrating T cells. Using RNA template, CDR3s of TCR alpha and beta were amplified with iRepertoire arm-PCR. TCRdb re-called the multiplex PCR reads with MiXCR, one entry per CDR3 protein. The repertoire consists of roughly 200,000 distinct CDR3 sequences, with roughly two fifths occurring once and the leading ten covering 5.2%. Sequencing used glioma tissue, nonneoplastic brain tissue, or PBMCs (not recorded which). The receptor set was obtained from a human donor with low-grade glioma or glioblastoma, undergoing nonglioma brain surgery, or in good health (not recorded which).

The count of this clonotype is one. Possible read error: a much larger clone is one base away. The CDR3 nucleotides are TGTGCCAGCAGTTTACTAGTAGGGCCCTACGAGCAGTACTTC. The encoded protein is CASSLLVGPYEQYF. The chain employs TRBV28 and TRBJ2-7, with no clear D. The CDR3 is 14 amino acids. Trimming pared 2 bases from V and 2 bases from J, leaving 10 bases between. In germline, CDR1 is MDHEN, CDR2 SYDVKM.

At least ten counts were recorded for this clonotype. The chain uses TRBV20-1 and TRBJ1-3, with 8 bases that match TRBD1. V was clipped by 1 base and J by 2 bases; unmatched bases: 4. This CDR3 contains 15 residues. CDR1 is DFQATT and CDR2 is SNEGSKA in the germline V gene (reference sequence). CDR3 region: CSARVTGGTGNTIYF. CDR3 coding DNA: TGCAGTGCTAGAGTCACAGGGGGGACTGGAAACACCATATATTTT.

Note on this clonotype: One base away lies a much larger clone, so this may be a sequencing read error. The chain's CDR3 is CAGSSDGYGYTF. CDR3 coding DNA: TGTGCCGGCAGCTCCGACGGATATGGCTACACCTTC. The chain has TRBV11-2 and TRBJ1-2; D unresolved. Germline V CDR1 and CDR2: SGHAT, FQNNGV. This CDR3 is 12 amino acids long.

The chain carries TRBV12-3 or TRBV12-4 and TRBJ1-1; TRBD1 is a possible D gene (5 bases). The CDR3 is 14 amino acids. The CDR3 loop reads CASGFSTVSTEAFF. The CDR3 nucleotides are TGTGCTAGTGGTTTTTCGACAGTAAGCACTGAAGCTTTCTTT.

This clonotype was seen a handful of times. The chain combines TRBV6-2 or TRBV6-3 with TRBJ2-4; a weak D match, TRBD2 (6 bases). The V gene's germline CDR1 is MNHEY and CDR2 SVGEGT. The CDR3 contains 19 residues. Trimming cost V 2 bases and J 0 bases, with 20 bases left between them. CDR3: CASSYRVQEGTLAKNIQYF. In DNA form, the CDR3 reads TGTGCCAGCAGTTACCGGGTTCAGGAGGGGACCCTAGCCAAAAACATTCAGTACTTC.

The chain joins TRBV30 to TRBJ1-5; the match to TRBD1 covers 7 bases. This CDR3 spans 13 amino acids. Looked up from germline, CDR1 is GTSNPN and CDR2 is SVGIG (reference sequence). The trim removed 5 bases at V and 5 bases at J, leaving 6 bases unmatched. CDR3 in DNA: TGTGCCTGGGGAACAGGGGTTGATCAGCCCCAGCATTTT. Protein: CAWGTGVDQPQHF. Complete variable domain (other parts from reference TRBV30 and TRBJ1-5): SQTIHQWPATLVQPVGSPLSLECTVEGTSNPNLYWYRQAAGRGLQLLFYSVGIGQISSEVPQNLSASRPQDRQFILSSKKLLLSDSGFYLCAWGTGVDQPQHFGDGTRLSIL.

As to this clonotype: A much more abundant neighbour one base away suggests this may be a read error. The CDR3: CSVSSRALTDTQYF. The DNA of the CDR3 is TGCAGCGTTTCTAGTCGGGCCCTCACAGATACGCAGTATTTT. This rearrangement joins TRBV29-1 to TRBJ2-3; D gene unclear. This CDR3 contains 14 residues. Looked up from germline, CDR1 is SQVTM and CDR2 is ANQGSEA. The V gene lost 5 bases and the J gene lost 2 bases, with 14 bases spanning the gap.

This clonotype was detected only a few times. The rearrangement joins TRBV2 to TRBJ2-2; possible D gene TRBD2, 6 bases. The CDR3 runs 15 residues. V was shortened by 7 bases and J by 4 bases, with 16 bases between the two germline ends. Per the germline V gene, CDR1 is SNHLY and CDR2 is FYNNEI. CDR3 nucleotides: TGTGCCAGCAAATCGACGGGAGTAGCCACCGGGGAGCTGTTTTTT. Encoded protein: CASKSTGVATGELFF.

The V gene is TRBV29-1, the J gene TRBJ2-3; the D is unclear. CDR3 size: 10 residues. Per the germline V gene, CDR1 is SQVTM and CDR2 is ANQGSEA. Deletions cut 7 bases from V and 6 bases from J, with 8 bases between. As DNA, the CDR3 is TGCAGCGGGAAGACGGATACGCAGTATTTT. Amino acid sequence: CSGKTDTQYF.

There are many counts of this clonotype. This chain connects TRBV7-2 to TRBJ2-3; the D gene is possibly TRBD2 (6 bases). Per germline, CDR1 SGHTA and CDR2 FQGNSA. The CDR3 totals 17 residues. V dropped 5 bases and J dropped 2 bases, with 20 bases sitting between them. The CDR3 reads CASSPKMASEITDTQYF. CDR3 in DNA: TGTGCCAGCAGCCCGAAGATGGCTAGCGAGATCACAGATACGCAGTATTTT.